Presented here are 3 T cell receptor beta chains from one specimen sequenced in a study of regulatory T cells in long-lasting Graves disease. CDR3 regions were amplified by Arm-PCR using iRepertoire HTBI primers to build TCR beta libraries. Each CDR3 protein gets one entry after TCRdb re-called the multiplex PCR reads with MiXCR. Of about 310,000 distinct CDR3 sequences listed, 20% to 25% are singletons. Time point meaning: persistent/refractory GD, antithyroid drugs over 5 years with positive TRAb. From PBMCs, RNA was extracted and then used to make the TCR library. The starting material was peripheral blood mononuclear cells (PBMCs), obtained when the disease was refractory, from a patient treated with antithyroid drugs. These receptor sequences come from a female donor with Graves disease.

The chain has TRBV6-2 or TRBV6-3 and TRBJ2-1; 14 bases align to TRBD2. The CDR3 loop spans 15 amino acids. Per the germline V gene, CDR1 is MNHEY and CDR2 is SVGEGT. The ends lost 8 bases at V and 9 bases at J; junction bases unmatched: 9. The CDR3 spells CASLLGLAGGGEQFF. The DNA for the CDR3 is TGTGCCAGCCTCTTAGGACTAGCGGGAGGTGGTGAGCAGTTCTTC.

This clonotype came up once. This may stem from a read error, because a much larger clone lies one nucleotide away. This chain links TRBV6-2 or TRBV6-3 with TRBJ2-7, with D unresolved. This CDR3 contains 12 residues. Trimming cost V 11 bases and J 0 bases, with 11 bases left between them. Looked up from germline, CDR1 is MNHEY and CDR2 is SVGEGT. CDR3 loop: CAGNGDSYEQYF. In DNA form, the CDR3 reads TGTGCCGGCAATGGAGACTCCTACGAGCAGTACTTC.

This clonotype has more than one count but fewer than ten. V usage is TRBV6-2 or TRBV6-3 and J usage is TRBJ2-7, with 9 bases aligning to TRBD1. Germline CDR1 reads MNHEY; CDR2 reads SVGEGT. Trimming at V came to 6 bases and at J to 2 bases, leaving 8 bases not matched to a gene. CDR3 length: 15 amino acids. CDR3 nucleotides: TGTGCCAGCAGCCACGTGGGGACAGGGACCTACGAGCAGTACTTC. Translated, it gives CASSHVGTGTYEQYF.